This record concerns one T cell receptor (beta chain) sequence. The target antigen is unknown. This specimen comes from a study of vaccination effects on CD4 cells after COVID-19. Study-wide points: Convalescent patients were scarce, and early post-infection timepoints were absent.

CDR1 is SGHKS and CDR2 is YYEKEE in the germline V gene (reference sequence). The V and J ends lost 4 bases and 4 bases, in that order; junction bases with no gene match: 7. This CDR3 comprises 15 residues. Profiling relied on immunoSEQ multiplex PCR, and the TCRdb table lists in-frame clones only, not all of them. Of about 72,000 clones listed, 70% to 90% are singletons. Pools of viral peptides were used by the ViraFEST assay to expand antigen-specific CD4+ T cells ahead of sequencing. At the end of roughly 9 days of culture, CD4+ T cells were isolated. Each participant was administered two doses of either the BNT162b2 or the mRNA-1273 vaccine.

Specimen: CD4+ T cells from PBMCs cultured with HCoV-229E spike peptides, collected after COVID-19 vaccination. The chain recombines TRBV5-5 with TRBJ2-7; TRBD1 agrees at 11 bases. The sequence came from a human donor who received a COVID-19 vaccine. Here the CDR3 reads CASSRGQGVSYEQYV. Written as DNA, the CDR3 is TGTGCCAGCAGCCGGGGACAGGGGGTGAGTTACGAGCAGTACGTC.